This TCR beta chain derives from a study of T cell changes during pregnancy in multiple sclerosis. V trimming: 6 bases; J trimming: 10 bases; junction bases outside the gene matches: 4. This CDR3 has 13 amino acids. The germline V gene encodes CDR1 LGHNA and CDR2 YSLEER. Clones were sequenced by immunoSEQ multiplex PCR, and TCRdb holds only the in-frame ones, with some missing. The sample lists tens of thousands of clones; more than 85% were seen once. The clonotype originates from a female donor in good health, enrolled as a control in a pregnancy study. The starting material was CD4+ T cells from peripheral blood mononuclear cells, obtained after pregnancy. The chain links TRBV4-3 to TRBJ2-5, with TRBD2 matching 14 bases. The CDR3 bases are TGCGCCAGCAGACGACTAGCGGGAGGGCGCCAGTACTTC. This sequence encodes CASRRLAGGRQYF.